Following are 29 T cell receptor beta chains from one sample sequenced in a study of human T cells and chemical hapten exposure. Using its own MiXCR run on the RACE reads, TCRdb lists one record per CDR3 protein. The data contain 200,000 to 300,000 distinct CDR3 sequences, about 8.6% of them seen just once; the ten biggest clones take up 2% to 2.5%. Time point indicated: pre-sensitization, week 0. As to treatment: therapeutic diphenylcyclopropenone sensitization with weekly scalp DPC. The sample here was whole blood, taken in connection with sensitization to the hapten diphenylcyclopropenone (DPC). All receptors come from a woman aged 40 to 49 with alopecia areata. Some clones in this sample may be carry-over from other donors' samples.

This clonotype was seen a handful of times. The chain joins TRBV4-3 to TRBJ2-6, with D hard to call. The V gene's germline CDR1 is LGHNA and CDR2 YSLEER. Trimming removed 0 bases at V and 0 bases at J, with 9 bases between. The CDR3 is 17 amino acids. CDR3 nucleotide sequence: TGCGCCAGCAGCCAAGATACCGGTGACTCTGGGGCCAACGTCCTGACTTTC. Protein sequence: CASSQDTGDSGANVLTF.

This chain uses TRBV10-3 with TRBJ2-1; 8 nucleotides match TRBD2. The V segment lost 6 bases and the J segment 3 bases; nucleotides outside the gene matches: 4. The CDR3 has 14 residues. From germline, CDR1 is ENHRY and CDR2 SYGVKD. CDR3 sequence: CAISHRGGYNEQFF. CDR3 nucleotide sequence: TGTGCCATCAGCCACCGGGGGGGCTACAATGAGCAGTTCTTC.

The CDR3 here is CASSVEGSPLHF. CDR3 in DNA: TGTGCCAGCAGCGTAGAAGGTTCACCCCTCCACTTT. This chain uses TRBV9 with TRBJ1-6; D remains unclear. Trimming shortened V by 0 bases and J by 9 bases, and 4 bases separated the two germline ends. The CDR3 length is 12 residues. Germline-derived CDR1 and CDR2 are SGDLS and YYNGEE.

This clonotype was seen a few times. The V and J genes are TRBV7-6 and TRBJ2-1, with 9 bases that match TRBD2. Per the germline V gene, CDR1 is SGHVS and CDR2 is FNYEAQ. The CDR3 length is 15 residues. V lost 2 bases and J lost 5; bases outside the gene matches: 4. The CDR3 DNA reads as TGTGCCAGCAGCTTAATGACTAGCGGCAACAATGAGCAGTTCTTC. This sequence encodes CASSLMTSGNNEQFF.

This clonotype has more than one count but fewer than ten. The chain recombines TRBV11-2 with TRBJ2-1; D is ambiguous. The CDR3 is made up of 14 amino acids. V dropped 2 bases and J dropped 3 bases, with 8 bases sitting between them. Germline V gene data show CDR1 as SGHAT and CDR2 as FQNNGV. This CDR3 reads CASSLQDGYNEQFF. CDR3 in DNA: TGTGCCAGCAGCTTACAGGATGGCTACAATGAGCAGTTCTTC.

This clonotype was detected ten times or more. The chain combines TRBV29-1 with TRBJ1-4; perhaps TRBD1 as D (5 bases). Trimming stripped 7 bases from V and 0 bases from J, with 9 bases between. The CDR3 runs to 13 residues. Per germline, CDR1 SQVTM and CDR2 ANQGSEA. In DNA form, the CDR3 reads TGCAGCGCCGGGGCTGCAACTAATGAAAAACTGTTTTTT. This translates into CSAGAATNEKLFF. Variable domain in full (rest from reference TRBV29-1 and TRBJ1-4): SAVISQKPSRDICQRGTSLTIQCQVDSQVTMMFWYRQQPGQSLTLIATANQGSEATYESGFVIDKFPISRPNLTFSTLTVSNMSPEDSSIYLCSAGAATNEKLFFGSGTQLSVL.

There are many counts of this clonotype. The genes are TRBV29-1 and TRBJ1-1; 8 bases align to TRBD1. CDR1 is SQVTM and CDR2 is ANQGSEA in the germline V gene. The CDR3 has 12 amino acids. V dropped 4 bases and J dropped 7; count of bases not matched to a gene: 5. CDR3 region: CSVVQGVREAFF. CDR3 sequence (DNA): TGCAGCGTTGTACAGGGGGTTCGTGAAGCTTTCTTT.

This clonotype has just a few counts. This chain uses TRBV2 with TRBJ1-5, with a possible D match to TRBD1 (6 bases). Trimming pared 0 bases from V and 6 bases from J, leaving 12 bases between. Per germline, CDR1 SNHLY and CDR2 FYNNEI. The CDR3 is 15 residues long. CDR3 nucleotide sequence: TGTGCCAGCAGTGAAGCGGCAGGGGCAGGTCAGCCCCAGCATTTT. Protein: CASSEAAGAGQPQHF.

This sequence joins TRBV6-5 and TRBJ2-7; 12 nucleotides agree with TRBD2. In germline, CDR1 is MNHEY, CDR2 SVGAGI. CDR3 length: 15 amino acids. V gave up 0 bases and J gave up 4 bases; unmatched junction bases: 1. Written as DNA, the CDR3 is TGTGCCAGCAGTTACTCGACTAGCGGGAGTTACGAGCAGTACTTC. As protein: CASSYSTSGSYEQYF.

The V and J genes are TRBV6-2 or TRBV6-3 and TRBJ2-4; 7 positions match TRBD2. V gave up 2 bases and J gave up 2 bases; unmatched junction bases: 12. The germline gives CDR1 MNHEY, CDR2 SVGEGT. The CDR3 spans 18 residues. DNA of the CDR3: TGTGCCAGCAGTTACGGGGCCGTCGGGGGAGGGTCCAAAAACATTCAGTACTTC. Translated, it gives CASSYGAVGGGSKNIQYF.

This clonotype was counted between two and nine times. V gene TRBV2 combines with J gene TRBJ1-2; 7 bases agree with TRBD1. CDR3 length equals 14 residues. V was pared by 6 bases and J by 5 bases, with 9 bases of the junction left unmatched. Germline assignment: CDR1 SNHLY and CDR2 FYNNEI. In nucleotides, the CDR3 is TGTGCCAGCAGCCTCGCCGGGACAGAGTATGGCTACACCTTC. The encoded protein is CASSLAGTEYGYTF. Filled out from reference TRBV2 and TRBJ1-2, the complete variable domain reads EPEVTQTPSHQVTQMGQEVILRCVPISNHLYFYWYRQILGQKVEFLVSFYNNEISEKSEIFDDQFSVERPDGSNFTLKIRSTKLEDSAMYFCASSLAGTEYGYTFGSGTRLTVV.

This clonotype was observed a few times. The chain uses TRBV4-2 and TRBJ2-2, with D perhaps TRBD1 or TRBD2 (5 bases each). The CDR3 totals 16 residues. CDR1 and CDR2 (germline): LGHNA, YNFKEQ. With 6 bases removed from V and 2 bases from J, the gap between germline ends came to 16 bases. CDR3 bases: TGTGCCAGCAGTGCGAGGGACGGCCTTAACACCGGGGAGCTGTTTTTT. This codes for CASSARDGLNTGELFF.

The chain joins TRBV28 to TRBJ2-2; 10 positions match TRBD2. J gave up 0 bases and V 7 bases, and 2 bases lay outside the gene matches. Germline V gene data show CDR1 as MDHEN and CDR2 as SYDVKM. CDR3 length: 15 amino acids. The CDR3 bases are TGTGCCAGCAATAGCGGGAGGACGAACACCGGGGAGCTGTTTTTT. This sequence encodes CASNSGRTNTGELFF.

The CDR3 DNA reads TGTGCCACCAGTGGACTAGCGGGAGATACGCAGTATTTT. Translated: CATSGLAGDTQYF. V usage is TRBV24-1 and J usage is TRBJ2-3; TRBD2 agrees at 10 bases. Unmatched junction bases numbered 0, after V lost 5 bases and J lost 5 bases. Germline assignment: CDR1 KGHDR and CDR2 SFDVKD. The CDR3 has 13 residues.

The chain uses TRBV12-3 or TRBV12-4 and TRBJ1-3; the D gene is possibly TRBD1 (6 bases). V lost 7 bases, J lost 8 bases, and 15 bases lay in between. This CDR3 has 13 residues. The CDR3: CASIGTSFDTIYF. Written as DNA, the CDR3 is TGTGCCAGCATAGGGACATCATTCGACACCATATATTTT.

Only a few counts were recorded for this clonotype. The rearrangement links TRBV12-3 or TRBV12-4 to TRBJ2-5; no clear D gene. The CDR3 is 13 residues long. Between the trimmed V and J ends, which lost 6 bases and 4 bases, there was a span of 12 bases. The CDR3 nucleotides read TGTGCCAGCAGCCGGACCCAAGGAGAGACCCAGTACTTC. Its protein product is CASSRTQGETQYF.

The chain is built from TRBV4-1 and TRBJ2-3; D call uncertain. Germline loops: CDR1 MGHRA, CDR2 YSYEKL. Trimming removed 4 bases at V and 2 bases at J, with 13 bases between. The CDR3 spans 15 residues. This CDR3 is CASSPGIRPTDTQYF. CDR3 sequence (DNA): TGCGCCAGCAGCCCTGGTATAAGACCCACAGATACGCAGTATTTT.

The chain joins TRBV7-2 to TRBJ2-1, with 8 bases that match TRBD2. Germline-derived CDR1 and CDR2 are SGHTA and FQGNSA. V was pared by 1 base and J by 10 bases, with 3 bases of the junction left unmatched. The CDR3 has 13 amino acids. CDR3 in DNA: TGTGCCAGCAGCTTAGGAGGCGGGAGGGAGCAGTTCTTC. It is translated as CASSLGGGREQFF.

J is TRBJ2-4 and V is TRBV14; weak D call: TRBD1 (6 bases). Trimming removed 1 base at V and 0 bases at J, with 13 bases between. Germline CDR1 SGHDN, CDR2 FVKESK. This CDR3 region has 17 residues. In DNA, the CDR3 is TGTGCCAGCAGCCAAGTGGCGCAGGGGCTAGCCAAAAACATTCAGTACTTC. Its translation is CASSQVAQGLAKNIQYF.

This clonotype has a count of ten or more. The gene calls are TRBV28 and TRBJ2-7; the D is unclear. The germline V gene has CDR1 MDHEN and CDR2 SYDVKM. Trimming left V 8 bases short and J 4 bases short, with 3 bases between. The CDR3 is 9 residues long. The CDR3 loop reads CASGYEQYF. In nucleotides, the CDR3 is TGTGCCAGCGGATACGAGCAGTACTTC.

This clonotype turned up a few times. This CDR3 reads CASSLVAGSETQYF. In DNA form, the CDR3 reads TGTGCCAGCAGCTTAGTAGCGGGATCAGAGACCCAGTACTTC. The rearrangement uses TRBV7-6 and TRBJ2-5, with 8 bases fitting TRBD2. Germline V gives CDR1 SGHVS, CDR2 FNYEAQ. This CDR3 is 14 amino acids long. The V segment lost 1 base and the J segment 4 bases; nucleotides outside the gene matches: 2. The whole variable domain, remainder taken from reference TRBV7-6 and TRBJ2-5, is GAGVSQSPRYKVTKRGQDVALRCDPISGHVSLYWYRQALGQGPEFLTYFNYEAQQDKSGLPNDRFSAERPEGSISTLTIQRTEQRDSAMYRCASSLVAGSETQYFGPGTRLLVL.

This clonotype was counted at least ten times. The rearrangement joins TRBV15 to TRBJ2-1, with TRBD1 identical over 7 bases. V shed 8 bases, J shed 3 bases, and the junction held 1 base outside the gene matches. The CDR3 totals 12 residues. Germline V gene data show CDR1 as LNHNV and CDR2 as YYDKDF (reference sequence). The CDR3 sequence: CATGQVYNEQFF. CDR3 nucleotides: TGTGCCACCGGACAGGTCTACAATGAGCAGTTCTTC.

V and J are TRBV29-1 and TRBJ2-5, with 8 bases fitting TRBD2. This CDR3 is built from 11 residues. The junction had 1 base not matched to a gene; V was cut back by 6 bases and J by 4 bases. CDR1 and CDR2 (germline): SQVTM, ANQGSEA. CDR3 protein: CSVGLAETQYF. The CDR3 coding sequence is TGCAGCGTCGGACTAGCAGAGACCCAGTACTTC.

This clonotype was observed a handful of times. The rearrangement uses TRBV29-1 and TRBJ1-1, with D unclear. The CDR3 totals 13 residues. Germline CDR1 and CDR2: SQVTM and ANQGSEA. The V gene lost 1 base and the J gene lost 0 bases, with 6 bases spanning the gap. CDR3: CSVEGALNTEAFF. CDR3 in DNA: TGCAGCGTTGAAGGGGCCCTGAACACTGAAGCTTTCTTT.

This clonotype has just a few counts. The chain has TRBV20-1 and TRBJ2-5; D might be TRBD2 (6 bases). The CDR3 extends over 11 amino acids. Germline V lookup: CDR1 DFQATT, CDR2 SNEGSKA (reference sequence). Trimming took off 4 bases at V and 7 bases at J, with 10 bases between the two ends. The DNA for the CDR3 is TGCAGTGCTACAAGGGGAGGGACCCAGTACTTC. It is translated as CSATRGGTQYF.

The rearrangement uses TRBV7-2 and TRBJ2-7; no firm D call. This CDR3 is 14 amino acids long. V dropped 8 bases and J dropped 2 bases, with 16 bases sitting between them. Germline assignment: CDR1 SGHTA and CDR2 FQGNSA. The CDR3 bases are TGTGCCAGCCACCCTCCCCGGGTCCCCTACGAGCAGTACTTC. It is translated as CASHPPRVPYEQYF.

This clonotype has a handful of counts. The chain joins TRBV6-5 to TRBJ1-2, with TRBD1 matching 8 bases. The germline V gene encodes CDR1 MNHEY and CDR2 SVGAGI. J was trimmed by 3 bases and V by 0 bases; bases with no gene match: 6. CDR3 length: 16 amino acids. Written as DNA, the CDR3 is TGTGCCAGCAGTTACTCCGGACAGGGAATCTACTATGGCTACACCTTC. As protein: CASSYSGQGIYYGYTF.

V is TRBV27 and J is TRBJ2-5, with TRBD2 as a possible D gene (6 bases). Germline V gene data show CDR1 as MNHEY and CDR2 as SMNVEV (reference sequence). This CDR3 comprises 14 residues. Trimming removed 9 bases from V and 5 bases from J, with 19 bases in between. DNA for the CDR3: TGTGCCAGAACGCGGGTCCGGAGGGAGGAGACCCAGTACTTC. Translated: CARTRVRREETQYF.

This clonotype was counted a few times. The J gene is TRBJ1-2, the V gene TRBV27; D gene unclear. The germline CDR1 and CDR2 sequences are MNHEY and SMNVEV (reference sequence). The germline V and J ends were trimmed by 0 bases and 5 bases, with 13 bases remaining between them. The CDR3 consists of 15 residues. CDR3 in amino acids: CASSLSSGRSYGYTF. DNA of the CDR3: TGTGCCAGCAGTTTATCGTCGGGAAGATCGTATGGCTACACCTTC.